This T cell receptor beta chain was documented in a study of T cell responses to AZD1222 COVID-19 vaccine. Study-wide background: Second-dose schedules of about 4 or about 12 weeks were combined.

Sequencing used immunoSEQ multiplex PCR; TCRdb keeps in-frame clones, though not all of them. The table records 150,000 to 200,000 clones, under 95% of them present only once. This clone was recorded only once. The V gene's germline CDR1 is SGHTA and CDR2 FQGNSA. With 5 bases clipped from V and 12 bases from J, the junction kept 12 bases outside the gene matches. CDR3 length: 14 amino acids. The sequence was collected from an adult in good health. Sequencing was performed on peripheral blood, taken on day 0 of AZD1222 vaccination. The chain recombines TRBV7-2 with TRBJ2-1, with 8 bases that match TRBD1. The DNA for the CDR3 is TGTGCCAGCAGCCGCGGCCAGGGGGCGCGCGGGCAGTTCTTC. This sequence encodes CASSRGQGARGQFF.